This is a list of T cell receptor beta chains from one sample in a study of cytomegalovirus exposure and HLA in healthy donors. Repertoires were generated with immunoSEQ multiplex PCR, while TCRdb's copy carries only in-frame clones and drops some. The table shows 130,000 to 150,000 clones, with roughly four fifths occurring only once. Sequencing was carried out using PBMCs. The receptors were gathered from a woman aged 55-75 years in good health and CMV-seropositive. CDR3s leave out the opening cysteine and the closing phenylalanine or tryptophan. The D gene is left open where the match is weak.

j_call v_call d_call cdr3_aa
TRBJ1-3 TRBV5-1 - ASSLAGQAGNTIY
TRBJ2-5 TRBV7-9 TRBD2 ASSHRTSGYQETQY
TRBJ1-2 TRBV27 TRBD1 ASSLRGRVGYGYT
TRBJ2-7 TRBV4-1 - ASSLLPGTTRVYEQY
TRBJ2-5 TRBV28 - ASSSFTGLQETQY
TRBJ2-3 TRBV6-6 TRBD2 ASSYGLAGRQGAQY
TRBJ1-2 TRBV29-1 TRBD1 SAWTGSGYT
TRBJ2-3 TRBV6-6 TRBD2 ASSYGTSDTDTQY
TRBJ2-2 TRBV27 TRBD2 ASSLLLAGGPSGELF
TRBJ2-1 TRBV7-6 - ASSATGNEQF
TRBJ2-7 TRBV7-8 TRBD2 ASSFGGGGFYEQY
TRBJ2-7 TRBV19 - ASSNDKYEQY
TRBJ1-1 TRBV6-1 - ASTLVTGNTEAF
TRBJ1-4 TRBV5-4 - ASSSPPDRGEKLF
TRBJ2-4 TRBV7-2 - ASSLKDSMSTLAKNIQY
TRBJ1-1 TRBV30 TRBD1 AWSQTGAVMNTEAF
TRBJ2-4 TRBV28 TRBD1 ASSLFARQGENIQY
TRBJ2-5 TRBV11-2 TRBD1 ASSQEAGGAEETQY
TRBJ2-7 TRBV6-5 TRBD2 ASSYGLGAYEQY
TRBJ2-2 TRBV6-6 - ASSDRGARAGELF
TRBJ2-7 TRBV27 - ASSLDRSPTDEQY
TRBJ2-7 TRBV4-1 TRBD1 ASSQGGTGSKYEQY
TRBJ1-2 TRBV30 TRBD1 AHHRDREGSGYT
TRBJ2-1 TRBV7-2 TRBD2 ASSYLLAGGYNEQF
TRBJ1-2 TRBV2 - ASSEAFGRGPEADAYGYT
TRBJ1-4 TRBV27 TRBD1 ASRIGTGDEKLF
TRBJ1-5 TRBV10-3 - AIQGSNQPQH
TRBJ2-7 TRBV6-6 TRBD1 ASRLQGAGEQY
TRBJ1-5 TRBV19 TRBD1 ASSRDRLGQPQH
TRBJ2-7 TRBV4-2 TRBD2 ASSLYSGTSGRRYEQY
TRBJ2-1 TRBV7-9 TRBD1 SEGAVAEEQF
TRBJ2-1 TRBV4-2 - ASSMGTGDPSYNEQF
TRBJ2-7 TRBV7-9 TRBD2 ASSPLAGLDRQY
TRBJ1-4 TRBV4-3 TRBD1 ASSQEGQPNEKLF
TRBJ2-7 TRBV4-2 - ASSQEQGSLYEQY
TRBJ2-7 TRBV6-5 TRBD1 ASSRGSSYEQY
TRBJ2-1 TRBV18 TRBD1 ASSPRQGSSSSYNEQF
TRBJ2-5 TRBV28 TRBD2 ASSSGTSVLFQETQY
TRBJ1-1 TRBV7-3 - ASSLSSNTEAF
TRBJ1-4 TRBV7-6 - ASSASVANEKLF
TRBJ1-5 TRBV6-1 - ASSETPGYGQPQH
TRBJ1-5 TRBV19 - ASSMEGNQPQH
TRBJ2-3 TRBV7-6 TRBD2 ASSNSRLAGTDTQY
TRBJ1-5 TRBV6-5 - ASRTGRNQPQH
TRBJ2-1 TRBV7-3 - ASSLTGGEYNEQF
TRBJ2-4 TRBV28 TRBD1 ASSLDNRGRNIQY
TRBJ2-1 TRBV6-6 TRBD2 ASKRGSYNEQF
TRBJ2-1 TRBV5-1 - ASRLGLGDYNEQF
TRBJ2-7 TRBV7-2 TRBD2 ASSPPSGRAPEQY